Here is one T cell receptor (beta chain) with its context. This sample is part of a study of CD8 T cells in Susac syndrome. A quantity of roughly 0.5 to 1 ug RNA underwent reverse transcription using random hexamers. TCRdb ran MiXCR on the immunoSEQ multiplex PCR reads and lists one entry per CDR3 protein. The data contain 250,000 or so distinct CDR3 sequences, around 93% of them singletons. The multiple sclerosis control cohort comprised treatment-naive individuals presenting with stable or active relapsing-remitting disease. This TCR derives from a human donor with multiple sclerosis. The sample comprised CD4+ T cells from PBMCs.

DNA of the CDR3: TGTGCCAGCTCACCCAGAGGCCGGACAGTGGGAACCAAAAACATTCAGTACTTC. Its protein is CASSPRGRTVGTKNIQYF. The V gene is TRBV18, the J gene TRBJ2-4; TRBD1 might be the D (6 bases). The CDR3 has 18 residues. Germline V gene data show CDR1 as KGHSH and CDR2 as LQKENI. The germline V and J ends were trimmed by 3 bases and 2 bases, with 20 bases remaining between them.